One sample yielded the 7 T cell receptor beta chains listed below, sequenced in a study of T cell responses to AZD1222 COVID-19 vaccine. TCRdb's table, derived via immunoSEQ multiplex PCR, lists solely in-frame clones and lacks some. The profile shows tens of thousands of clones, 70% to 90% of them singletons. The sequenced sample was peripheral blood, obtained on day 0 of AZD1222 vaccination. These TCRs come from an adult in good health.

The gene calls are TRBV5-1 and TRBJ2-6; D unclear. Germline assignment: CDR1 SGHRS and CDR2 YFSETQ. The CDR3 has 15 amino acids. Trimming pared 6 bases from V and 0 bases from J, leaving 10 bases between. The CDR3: CASTTASSGANVLTF. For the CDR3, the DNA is TGCGCCAGCACCACCGCCAGCTCTGGGGCCAACGTCCTGACTTTC. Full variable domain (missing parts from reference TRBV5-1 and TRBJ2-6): KAGVTQTPRYLIKTRGQQVTLSCSPISGHRSVSWYQQTPGQGLQFLFEYFSETQRNKGNFPGRFSGRQFSNSRSEMNVSTLELGDSALYLCASTTASSGANVLTFGAGSRLTVL.

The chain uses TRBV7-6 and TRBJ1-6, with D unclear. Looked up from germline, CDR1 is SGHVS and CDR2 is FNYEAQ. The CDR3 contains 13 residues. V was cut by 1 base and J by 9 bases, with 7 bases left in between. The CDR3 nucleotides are TGTGCCAGCAGCTTAGGATCGGGTTCACCCCTCCACTTT. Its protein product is CASSLGSGSPLHF.

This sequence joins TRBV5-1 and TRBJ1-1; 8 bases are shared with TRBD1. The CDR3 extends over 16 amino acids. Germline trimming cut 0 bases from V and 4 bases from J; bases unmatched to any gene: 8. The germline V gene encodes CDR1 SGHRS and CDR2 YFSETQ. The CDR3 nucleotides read TGCGCCAGCAGCTTGGTACCCAGGGGGCGATTCACTGAAGCTTTCTTT. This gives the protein CASSLVPRGRFTEAFF.

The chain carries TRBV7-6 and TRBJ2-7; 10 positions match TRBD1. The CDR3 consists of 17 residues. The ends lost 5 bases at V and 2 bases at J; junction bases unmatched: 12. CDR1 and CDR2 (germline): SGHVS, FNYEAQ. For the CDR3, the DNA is TGTGCCAGCAGCCTCCTCCCGGGACAGGGGACGGCCTACGAGCAGTACTTC. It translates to CASSLLPGQGTAYEQYF. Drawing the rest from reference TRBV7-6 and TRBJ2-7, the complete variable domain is GAGVSQSPRYKVTKRGQDVALRCDPISGHVSLYWYRQALGQGPEFLTYFNYEAQQDKSGLPNDRFSAERPEGSISTLTIQRTEQRDSAMYRCASSLLPGQGTAYEQYFGPGTRLTVT.

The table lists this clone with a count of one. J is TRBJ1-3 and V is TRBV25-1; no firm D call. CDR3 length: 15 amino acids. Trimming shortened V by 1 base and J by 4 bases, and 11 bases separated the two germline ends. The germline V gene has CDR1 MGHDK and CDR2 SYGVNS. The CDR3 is CASSESRSLGNTIYF. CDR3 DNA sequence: TGTGCCAGCAGTGAATCACGGTCTCTGGGAAACACCATATATTTT.

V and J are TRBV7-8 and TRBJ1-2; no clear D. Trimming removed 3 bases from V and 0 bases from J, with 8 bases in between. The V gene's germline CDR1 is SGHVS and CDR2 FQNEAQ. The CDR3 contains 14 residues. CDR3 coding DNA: TGTGCCAGCAGCTTGAGGAGTTCTAACTATGGCTACACCTTC. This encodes CASSLRSSNYGYTF.

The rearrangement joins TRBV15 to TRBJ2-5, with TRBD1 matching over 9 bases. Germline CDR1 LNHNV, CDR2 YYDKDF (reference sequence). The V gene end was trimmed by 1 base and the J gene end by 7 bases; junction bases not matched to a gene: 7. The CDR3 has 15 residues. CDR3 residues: CATSRATGGVGTQYF. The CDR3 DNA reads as TGTGCCACCAGCAGAGCGACAGGGGGAGTCGGGACCCAGTACTTC. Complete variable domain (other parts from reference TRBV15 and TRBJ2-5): DAMVIQNPRYQVTQFGKPVTLSCSQTLNHNVMYWYQQKSSQAPKLLFHYYDKDFNNEADTPDNFQSRRPNTSFCFLDIRSPGLGDTAMYLCATSRATGGVGTQYFGPGTRLLVL.